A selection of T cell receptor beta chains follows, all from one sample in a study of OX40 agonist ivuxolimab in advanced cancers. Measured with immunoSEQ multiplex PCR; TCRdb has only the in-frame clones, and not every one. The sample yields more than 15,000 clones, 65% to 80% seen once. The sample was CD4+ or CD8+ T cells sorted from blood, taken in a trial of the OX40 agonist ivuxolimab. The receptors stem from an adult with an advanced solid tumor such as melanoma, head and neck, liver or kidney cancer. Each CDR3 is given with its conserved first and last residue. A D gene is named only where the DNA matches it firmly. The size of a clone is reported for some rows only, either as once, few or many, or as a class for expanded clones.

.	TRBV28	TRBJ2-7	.	CASSLQQSYEQYF	TGTGCCAGCAGTTTGCAGCAATCCTACGAGCAGTACTTC
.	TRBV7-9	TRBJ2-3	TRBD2	CASSLVREALDTQYF	TGTGCCAGCAGCTTAGTACGGGAGGCTTTAGATACGCAGTATTTT
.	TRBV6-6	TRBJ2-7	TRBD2	CASRSGLGFHEQYF	TGTGCCAGCAGGTCGGGACTAGGATTCCACGAGCAGTACTTC
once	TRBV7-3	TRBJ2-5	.	CASSYPGPRQETQYF	TGTGCCAGCAGCTACCCGGGACCCCGTCAAGAGACCCAGTACTTC
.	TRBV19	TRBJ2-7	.	CASTPTGKGGVEQYF	TGTGCCAGTACCCCGACAGGGAAAGGGGGGGTCGAGCAGTACTTC
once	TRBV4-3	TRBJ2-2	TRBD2	CASSQGSGRATGELFF	TGCGCCAGCAGCCAAGGAAGCGGGAGGGCCACCGGGGAGCTGTTTTTT
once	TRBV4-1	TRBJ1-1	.	CASSQELGTNTEAFF	TGCGCCAGCAGCCAAGAGCTGGGAACGAACACTGAAGCTTTCTTT
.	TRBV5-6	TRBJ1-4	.	CASSLSRNEKLFF	TGTGCCAGCAGCTTGAGCAGGAATGAAAAACTGTTTTTT
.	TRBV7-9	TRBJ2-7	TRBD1	CASSSDRDGPYEQYF	TGTGCCAGCAGCTCCGACAGGGACGGCCCCTACGAGCAGTACTTC
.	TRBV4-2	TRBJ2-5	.	CASSQAGEVETQYF	TGTGCCAGCAGCCAAGCGGGGGAGGTCGAGACCCAGTACTTC
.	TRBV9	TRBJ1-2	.	CASNQGGGVTYGYTF	TGTGCCAGCAATCAAGGCGGAGGGGTTACCTATGGCTACACCTTC
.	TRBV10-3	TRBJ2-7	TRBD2	CAISGGGLAGDPDEQYF	TGTGCCATCAGTGGGGGGGGGCTAGCGGGAGATCCTGACGAGCAGTACTTC
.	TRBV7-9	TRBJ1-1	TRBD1	CASSPPQGVLGTEAFF	TGTGCCAGCAGCCCCCCGCAGGGGGTCCTTGGCACTGAAGCTTTCTTT
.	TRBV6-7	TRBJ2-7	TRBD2	CASSFGDYFYEQYF	TGTGCCAGCAGTTTCGGGGACTATTTCTACGAGCAGTACTTC
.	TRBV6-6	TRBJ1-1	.	CASSYPPGQNTEAFF	TGTGCCAGCAGTTACCCGCCAGGGCAGAACACTGAAGCTTTCTTT
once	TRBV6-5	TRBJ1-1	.	CASMGGVEAFF	TGTGCCAGCATGGGGGGTGTAGAAGCTTTCTTT
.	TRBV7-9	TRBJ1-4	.	CASSLLGEKLFF	TGTGCCAGCAGCTTATTAGGTGAAAAACTGTTTTTT
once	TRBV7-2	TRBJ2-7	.	CASSFSGLGGYEQYF	TGTGCCAGCAGCTTCTCTGGTCTCGGTGGTTACGAGCAGTACTTC
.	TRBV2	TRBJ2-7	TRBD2	CASGHSGGIEYEQYF	TGTGCCAGCGGACATAGCGGGGGAATTGAGTACGAGCAGTACTTC
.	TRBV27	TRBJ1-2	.	CASSSPSLHGYTF	TGTGCCAGCAGTTCCCCCAGTCTGCATGGCTACACCTTC
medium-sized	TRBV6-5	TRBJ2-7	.	CASNAVGGYEQYF	TGTGCCAGCAATGCGGTGGGGGGCTACGAGCAGTACTTC
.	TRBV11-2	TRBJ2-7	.	CASTISYEQYF	TGTGCCAGCACCATCAGCTACGAGCAGTACTTC
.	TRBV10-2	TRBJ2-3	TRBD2	CASSEGLAYSTDTQYF	TGCGCCAGCAGTGAGGGACTAGCGTATAGCACAGATACGCAGTATTTT
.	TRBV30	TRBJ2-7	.	CAWSVLDHSYEQYF	TGTGCCTGGAGTGTACTGGACCATTCCTACGAGCAGTACTTC
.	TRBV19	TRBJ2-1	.	CASFSGKTGSYNEQFF	TGTGCCAGTTTCTCCGGCAAGACAGGCTCCTACAATGAGCAGTTCTTC
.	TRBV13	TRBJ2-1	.	CASSLPAGSPGDEQFF	TGTGCCAGCAGCTTACCTGCCGGGAGCCCCGGGGATGAGCAGTTCTTC
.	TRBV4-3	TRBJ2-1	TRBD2	CASSQVATSGGGNEQFF	TGCGCCAGCAGCCAAGTAGCGACTAGCGGGGGGGGGAATGAGCAGTTCTTC
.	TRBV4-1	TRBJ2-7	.	CASSQGAQGTDEQYF	TGCGCCAGCAGCCAAGGGGCCCAGGGAACCGACGAGCAGTACTTC
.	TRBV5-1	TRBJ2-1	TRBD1	CASSLGQGAHNEQFF	TGCGCCAGCAGCTTGGGACAGGGGGCCCACAATGAGCAGTTCTTC
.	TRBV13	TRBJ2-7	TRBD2	CASSAAGDGGYEQYF	TGTGCCAGCAGCGCTGCGGGAGATGGTGGCTACGAGCAGTACTTC
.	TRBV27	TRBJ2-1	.	CASRPTVGTYNEQFF	TGTGCCAGCAGACCGACAGTCGGGACGTACAATGAGCAGTTCTTC
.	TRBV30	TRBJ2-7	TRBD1	CAWSGGQAAGEQYF	TGTGCCTGGAGTGGGGGACAGGCCGCGGGGGAGCAGTACTTC
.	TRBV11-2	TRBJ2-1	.	CASSLEDLTSYNEQFF	TGTGCCAGCAGCTTAGAAGACTTAACCTCCTACAATGAGCAGTTCTTC
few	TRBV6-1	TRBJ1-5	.	CASSETGSFNQPQHF	TGTGCCAGCAGTGAAACAGGTTCCTTCAATCAGCCCCAGCATTTT
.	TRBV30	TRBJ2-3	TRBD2	CAWSLAGVTDTQYF	TGTGCCTGGAGTCTAGCGGGAGTCACAGATACGCAGTATTTT
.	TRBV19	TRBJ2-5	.	CASRDPGGRGDTQYF	TGTGCCAGTAGGGACCCTGGCGGACGCGGCGACACCCAGTACTTC
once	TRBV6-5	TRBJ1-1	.	CASSYSREAFF	TGTGCCAGCAGTTACTCAAGAGAAGCTTTCTTT
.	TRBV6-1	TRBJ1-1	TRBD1	CASSEGTGPEAFF	TGTGCCAGCAGTGAAGGGACAGGGCCTGAAGCTTTCTTT
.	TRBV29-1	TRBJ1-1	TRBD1	CSVEQGQMNTEAFF	TGCAGCGTGGAACAGGGGCAAATGAACACTGAAGCTTTCTTT
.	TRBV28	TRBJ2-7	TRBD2	CASMELAGFYEQYF	TGTGCCAGCATGGAGCTAGCGGGATTTTACGAGCAGTACTTC
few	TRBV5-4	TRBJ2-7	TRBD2	CASSLSGGAYEQYF	TGTGCCAGCAGCTTGTCGGGGGGAGCCTACGAGCAGTACTTC
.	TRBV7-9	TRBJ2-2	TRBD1	CASSSGTVNTGELFF	TGTGCCAGCAGCTCCGGGACAGTGAACACCGGGGAGCTGTTTTTT
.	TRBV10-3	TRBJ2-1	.	CAISEPGKGGSEQFF	TGTGCCATCAGTGAGCCGGGAAAAGGGGGTAGTGAGCAGTTCTTC
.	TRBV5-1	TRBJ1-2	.	CASSITGKGLYGYTF	TGCGCCAGCAGCATAACAGGGAAAGGACTGTATGGCTACACCTTC
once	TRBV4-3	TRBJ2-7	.	CASSQDFTGRSSYEQYF	TGCGCCAGCAGCCAAGACTTCACGGGGCGATCCTCCTACGAGCAGTACTTC
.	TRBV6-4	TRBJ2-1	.	CASSDGQYNEQFF	TGTGCCAGCAGTGATGGCCAGTACAATGAGCAGTTCTTC
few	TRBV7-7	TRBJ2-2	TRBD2	CASSSETSGRYTGELFF	TGTGCCAGCAGCTCGGAGACTAGCGGGAGATACACCGGGGAGCTGTTTTTT
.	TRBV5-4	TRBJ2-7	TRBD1	CASSYRGRPWEQYF	TGTGCCAGCAGCTACAGGGGGCGTCCTTGGGAGCAGTACTTC
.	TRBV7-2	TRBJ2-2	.	CASSPYRGGTGELFF	TGTGCCAGCAGCCCCTATAGGGGTGGCACCGGGGAGCTGTTTTTT
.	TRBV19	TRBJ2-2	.	CASSGRGWTGELFF	TGTGCCAGTAGCGGGAGAGGTTGGACCGGGGAGCTGTTTTTT
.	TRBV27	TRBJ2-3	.	CASKWRETDTQYF	TGTGCCAGCAAGTGGCGGGAAACAGATACGCAGTATTTT
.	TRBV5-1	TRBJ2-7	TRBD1	CASSSGTGGYEQYF	TGCGCCAGCAGCTCGGGGACAGGGGGATACGAGCAGTACTTC
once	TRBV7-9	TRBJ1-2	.	CASSFSTDNYGYTF	TGTGCCAGCAGTTTTTCCACGGATAACTATGGCTACACCTTC
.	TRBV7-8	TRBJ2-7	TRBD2	CASSYLPRLAETRSSYEQYF	TGTGCCAGCAGCTACTTGCCGAGACTAGCCGAAACTAGGAGCTCCTACGAGCAGTACTTC
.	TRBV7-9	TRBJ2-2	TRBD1	CASSLYGQGLTGELFF	TGTGCCAGCAGCTTATATGGACAGGGTTTAACCGGGGAGCTGTTTTTT
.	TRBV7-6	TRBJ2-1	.	CASSLSDRYEQFF	TGTGCCAGCAGCTTATCTGATCGATATGAGCAGTTCTTC
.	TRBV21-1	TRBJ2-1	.	CASSNFQGDNEQFF	TGTGCCAGCAGCAATTTCCAGGGTGATAATGAGCAGTTCTTC
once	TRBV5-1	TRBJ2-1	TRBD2	CASSAATSGYNEQFF	TGCGCCAGCAGTGCGGCGACTAGCGGTTACAATGAGCAGTTCTTC
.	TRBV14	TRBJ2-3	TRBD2	CASSDGTSGRRVSDTQYF	TGTGCCAGCAGCGACGGGACTAGCGGGAGGAGAGTATCAGATACGCAGTATTTT
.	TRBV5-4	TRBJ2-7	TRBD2	CASSPTSGRSYEQYF	TGTGCCAGCAGCCCAACTAGCGGGAGATCCTACGAGCAGTACTTC